This T cell receptor (beta chain) was sequenced during a study of read filtering for tumor transcriptome and immune sequencing. Study-level findings and limits: In IR-seq, single-read clonotypes were around 85% of clonotypes but around 4% of reads.

Concerning this clonotype: The antigen remains undetermined. Likely a read error: the CDR3 ends without its conserved phenylalanine or tryptophan.

The CDR3 consists of 11 residues. The germline CDR1 and CDR2 sequences are SQVTM and ANQGSEA. With 6 bases removed from V and 1 base from J, the gap between germline ends came to 6 bases. Molecular barcoded adaptors covering alpha/delta and beta/gamma chains were used on roughly 400 ng RNA. MiXCR was run by TCRdb on the reads, yielding one entry per CDR3 protein. The data show tens of thousands of distinct CDR3 sequences, with about 20% seen just once and less than 45% held by the top ten. J is TRBJ1-1 and V is TRBV29-1, with D hard to call. The source material was a population of CD138-negative cells sorted from bone marrow. This TCR derives from a donor aged 40 or older with multiple myeloma. CDR3 DNA: TGCAGCGTCCGACGGAACACTGAAGCTTTCTCT. Translation: CSVRRNTEAFS.